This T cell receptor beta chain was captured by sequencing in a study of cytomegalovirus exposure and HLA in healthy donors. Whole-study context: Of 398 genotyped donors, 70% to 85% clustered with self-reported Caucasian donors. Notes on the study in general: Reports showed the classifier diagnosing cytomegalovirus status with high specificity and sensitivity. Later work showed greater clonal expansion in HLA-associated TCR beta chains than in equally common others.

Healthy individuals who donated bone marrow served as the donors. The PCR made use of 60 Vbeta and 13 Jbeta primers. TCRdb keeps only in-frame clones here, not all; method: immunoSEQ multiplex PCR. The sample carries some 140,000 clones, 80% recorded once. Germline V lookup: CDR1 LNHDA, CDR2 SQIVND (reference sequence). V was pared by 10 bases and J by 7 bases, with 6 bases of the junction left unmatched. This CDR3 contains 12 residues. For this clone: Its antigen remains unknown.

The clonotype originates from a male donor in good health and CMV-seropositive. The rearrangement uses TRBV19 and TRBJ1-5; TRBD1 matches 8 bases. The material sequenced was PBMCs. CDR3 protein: CATTGVGQPQHF. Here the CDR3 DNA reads TGTGCCACGACAGGGGTAGGGCAGCCCCAGCATTTT.